The T cell receptor (beta chain) described here comes from a study of PD-L1 blockade in urothelial cancer. Study context: Analyses were performed on blood at 3 weeks after treatment start (the second dose) and at 6 weeks.

Germline V gene data show CDR1 as KGHSH and CDR2 as LQKENI. Trimming took 1 base from V and 0 from J, leaving 10 bases between them. CDR3 size: 16 residues. Sequenced by immunoSEQ multiplex PCR; TCRdb stores in-frame clones only, minus some. This table has 30,000 to 40,000 clones, about 83% appearing once. Specimen: PBMCs, collected around atezolizumab (anti-PD-L1) treatment. This receptor was obtained from a man in his sixties with urothelial cancer. The chain uses TRBV18 and TRBJ1-5; D ambiguous. CDR3 amino acids: CASSPRAAHSNQPQHF. The CDR3 nucleotides read TGTGCCAGCTCACCACGGGCAGCCCATAGCAATCAGCCCCAGCATTTT.